Listed here are 3 T cell receptor beta chains from one sample, sequenced in a study of neoadjuvant anti-PD-1 for oral cavity cancer (dated by TCRdb to about 2021). Read against the paper, the sample's time point label means: before neoadjuvant nivolumab. Library preparation used the immunoSEQ multiplex PCR assay. TCRdb provides this immuneACCESS table in a form limited to in-frame rearrangements. Some clones are lacking; in checked studies, under half of them reflect an unresolved V gene, and why the rest are absent is not known. The sample table records several thousand clones; less than 85% of these occur just once. Of the sample, more than 3% is held by the ten largest clones. The specimen was PBMCs, collected before nivolumab (anti-PD-1) treatment. These receptor sequences come from a person between 40 and 80 years old with oral cavity squamous cell carcinoma.

The chain has TRBV15 and TRBJ1-1; 8 positions match TRBD1. The CDR3 runs to 13 residues. From germline, CDR1 is LNHNV and CDR2 YYDKDF (reference sequence). The ends lost 8 bases at V and 4 bases at J; junction bases unmatched: 6. This CDR3 reads CATETGESTEAFF. The CDR3 DNA reads TGTGCCACCGAGACAGGGGAGTCCACTGAAGCTTTCTTT.

The chain couples TRBV27 to TRBJ1-2; possible D gene TRBD1, 6 bases. This CDR3 spans 16 amino acids. Germline CDR1 MNHEY, CDR2 SMNVEV (reference sequence). Trimming left V 5 bases short and J 4 bases short, with 20 bases between. The CDR3 loop is CASSTIQGIRPYGYTF. For the CDR3, the DNA is TGTGCCAGCAGTACCATACAGGGAATCCGCCCCTATGGCTACACCTTC.

This clone is large by share. The chain employs TRBV14 and TRBJ1-6; D gene uncertain. The germline V gene has CDR1 SGHDN and CDR2 FVKESK. The CDR3 consists of 11 residues. Between the trimmed V and J ends, which lost 7 bases and 9 bases, there was a span of 7 bases. The CDR3 spells CASNRSSPLHF. In nucleotides, the CDR3 is TGTGCCAGCAACCGGAGTTCACCCCTCCACTTT. The full variable domain, rest sourced from reference TRBV14 and TRBJ1-6, is EAGVTQFPSHSVIEKGQTVTLRCDPISGHDNLYWYRRVMGKEIKFLLHFVKESKQDESGMPNNRFLAERTGGTYSTLKVQPAELEDSGVYFCASNRSSPLHFGNGTRLTVT.